The 25 T cell receptor beta chains below all came from one sample that was sequenced in a study of T cell responses to AZD1222 COVID-19 vaccine. The protocol was immunoSEQ multiplex PCR, while the TCRdb copy is restricted to in-frame clones and leaves out a portion. The sample has around 130,000 clones, 91% seen once. Sequencing was performed on peripheral blood, taken 28 days after the second dose of the MenACWY control vaccine. Receptors originate from an adult who received the MenACWY meningococcal vaccine as a control.

This clone appeared once. The J gene is TRBJ2-5, the V gene TRBV24-1; D is possibly TRBD1 or TRBD2 (6 bases each). Looked up from germline, CDR1 is KGHDR and CDR2 is SFDVKD. The CDR3 consists of 15 residues. V was clipped by 6 bases and J by 1 base, with 14 bases between them. Here the CDR3 reads CATSQGTGVQETQYF. The CDR3 nucleotides read TGTGCCACCAGTCAGGGGACGGGGGTCCAAGAGACCCAGTACTTC.

Only a few counts were recorded for this clone. The chain recombines TRBV19 with TRBJ1-5; no definite D call. V was pared by 3 bases and J by 7 bases, with 16 bases between. The germline CDR1 and CDR2 sequences are LNHDA and SQIVND (reference sequence). The length of the CDR3 is 15 residues. The CDR3 bases are TGTGCCAGTAGTATTGGTGGAGCCGCGGAGCAGCCCCAGCATTTT. This codes for CASSIGGAAEQPQHF.

V and J are TRBV2 and TRBJ1-2, with D possibly being TRBD1 (5 bases). Per germline, CDR1 SNHLY and CDR2 FYNNEI. V shed 5 bases and J shed 8 bases, with 12 bases lying between them. There are 12 residues in the CDR3. The CDR3 DNA reads TGTGCCAGCAGTAACCCGGGGCAAGGCTACACCTTC. Residues: CASSNPGQGYTF.

The rearrangement links TRBV24-1 to TRBJ1-1; D ambiguous. This CDR3 is built from 15 residues. Germline CDR1 KGHDR, CDR2 SFDVKD. The V end lost 5 bases, the J end lost 5 bases, and 17 bases lay between the germline ends. CDR3 sequence (DNA): TGTGCCACCAGTGCCCAGACCGGGAGAGGAACTGAAGCTTTCTTT. It yields the protein CATSAQTGRGTEAFF.

The CDR3: CASSPPDREYGYTF. In nucleotides, the CDR3 is TGTGCCAGCTCACCACCGGACAGGGAGTATGGCTACACCTTC. The V call is TRBV18, the J call TRBJ1-2; 8 positions agree with TRBD1. The ends lost 0 bases at V and 5 bases at J; junction bases unmatched: 2. Germline V gene lookup returns CDR1 KGHSH and CDR2 LQKENI. There are 14 residues in the CDR3.

This clone was observed once. The chain is built from TRBV7-3 and TRBJ2-1, with 16 bases aligning to TRBD2. There are 16 residues in the CDR3. With V trimmed by 5 bases and J by 6 bases, 4 bases remained unmatched. Germline values: CDR1 SGHTA, CDR2 FQGTGA. CDR3 nucleotide sequence: TGTGCCAGCAGCAAAGGGACTAGCGGGAGGGCCAATGAGCAGTTCTTC. Residues: CASSKGTSGRANEQFF.

The chain joins TRBV15 to TRBJ2-1; maybe TRBD2 (5 bases). Germline lookup yields CDR1 LNHNV and CDR2 YYDKDF (reference sequence). This CDR3 has 15 residues. V gave up 5 bases and J gave up 0 bases, with 11 bases separating them. The DNA of the CDR3 is TGTGCCACCAGCCGGCTGGGGAGCTCCTACAATGAGCAGTTCTTC. It translates to CATSRLGSSYNEQFF.

In its sample, this clone was seen once. The chain uses TRBV9 and TRBJ2-7; D may be TRBD2 (6 bases). The CDR3 has 13 amino acids. Germline CDR1 is SGDLS and CDR2 is YYNGEE. V lost 3 bases to trimming and J lost 7 bases, with 14 bases between them. The CDR3 DNA sequence: TGTGCCAGCAGCGCGATCCCCGCGGGAGAGCAGTACTTC. Protein product: CASSAIPAGEQYF.

The chain recombines TRBV28 with TRBJ2-3, with D uncertain. In germline, CDR1 is MDHEN, CDR2 SYDVKM. Trimming took off 5 bases at V and 2 bases at J, with 2 bases between the two ends. This CDR3 has 11 residues. CDR3 region: CASSTTDTQYF. CDR3 nucleotide sequence: TGTGCCAGCAGTACCACAGATACGCAGTATTTT. Full variable domain (remainder filled in from reference TRBV28 and TRBJ2-3): DVKVTQSSRYLVKRTGEKVFLECVQDMDHENMFWYRQDPGLGLRLIYFSYDVKMKEKGDIPEGYSVSREKKERFSLILESASTNQTSMYLCASSTTDTQYFGPGTRLTVL.

This sequence joins TRBV6-5 and TRBJ2-5; perhaps TRBD2 as D (5 bases). Per germline, CDR1 MNHEY and CDR2 SVGAGI. This CDR3 has 14 amino acids. V shed 6 bases and J shed 1 base, with 12 bases lying between them. The CDR3 sequence is CASRYGVLQETQYF. The DNA for the CDR3 is TGTGCCAGCAGGTACGGGGTACTCCAAGAGACCCAGTACTTC.

This clone turned up a few times. The V and J genes are TRBV7-2 and TRBJ1-1, with D maybe TRBD1 (5 bases). Germline CDR1 is SGHTA and CDR2 is FQGNSA. Trimming pared 4 bases from V and 6 bases from J, leaving 15 bases between. The CDR3 runs 14 residues. CDR3 protein: CASSSLNQGSEAFF. CDR3 bases: TGTGCCAGCAGCTCGCTCAACCAGGGATCTGAAGCTTTCTTT.

As concerns this clone: A read error may account for a junction end that differs from germline. The J gene is TRBJ1-1, the V gene TRBV19; the D is unclear. Germline CDR1 LNHDA, CDR2 SQIVND (reference sequence). The CDR3 extends over 13 amino acids. The CDR3: CASSMTQNSEAFF. Written as DNA, the CDR3 is TGTGCCAGTAGTATGACACAGAACTCTGAAGCTTTCTTT.

The rearrangement links TRBV5-1 to TRBJ1-1; D is unresolved. Germline lookup yields CDR1 SGHRS and CDR2 YFSETQ. The CDR3 runs to 17 residues. V dropped 5 bases and J dropped 5 bases, with 25 bases sitting between them. The CDR3 region has the DNA TGCGCCAGCAGTTTGAATTTGGGCAGGAAGACGGGTACTGAAGCTTTCTTT. Its protein is CASSLNLGRKTGTEAFF.

This clone is a singleton in its sample. V usage is TRBV5-4 and J usage is TRBJ1-1; D may be TRBD1 (6 bases). CDR3 length equals 13 residues. Deletions cut 2 bases from V and 6 bases from J, with 11 bases between. CDR1 and CDR2 (germline): SGHNT, YYREEE (reference sequence). CDR3 coding DNA: TGTGCCAGCAGCTTAAGCAGGGGCCCTGAAGCTTTCTTT. Its translation: CASSLSRGPEAFF.

This chain links TRBV19 with TRBJ2-3; 10 bases are a match to TRBD2. There are 15 residues in the CDR3. Losses at the gene ends were 6 bases for V and 5 bases for J; bases not matched to a gene: 8. Germline V gene lookup returns CDR1 LNHDA and CDR2 SQIVND (reference sequence). Here the CDR3 DNA reads TGTGCCAGTAGCCCTAGCGGGGGCCTTGGAGATACGCAGTATTTT. It is translated as CASSPSGGLGDTQYF.

J is TRBJ1-5 and V is TRBV7-2; D possibly corresponds to TRBD1 (5 bases). The germline V and J ends were trimmed by 5 bases and 1 base, with 9 bases remaining between them. The germline CDR1 and CDR2 sequences are SGHTA and FQGNSA. CDR3 length: 14 residues. The CDR3 sequence is CASSPGTSNQPQHF. CDR3 sequence (DNA): TGTGCCAGCAGCCCGGGGACCAGCAATCAGCCCCAGCATTTT.

The chain combines TRBV5-1 with TRBJ1-4; TRBD1 is a possible D gene (6 bases). From germline, CDR1 is SGHRS and CDR2 YFSETQ. The CDR3 sequence is 14 residues long. Trimming cost V 4 bases and J 2 bases, with 9 bases left between them. Here the CDR3 reads CASSRTATNEKLFF. CDR3 DNA sequence: TGCGCCAGCAGCAGGACAGCCACTAATGAAAAACTGTTTTTT.

This chain uses TRBV15 with TRBJ2-3; D not resolved. V shed 2 bases and J shed 5 bases, with 11 bases lying between them. There are 14 residues in the CDR3. The germline V gene encodes CDR1 LNHNV and CDR2 YYDKDF (reference sequence). CDR3 DNA: TGTGCCACCAGCAGACCAGGAGTAGAAGATACGCAGTATTTT. Amino acids: CATSRPGVEDTQYF.

This chain uses TRBV28 with TRBJ1-6; TRBD1 aligns across 11 bases. V dropped 6 bases and J dropped 12; count of bases not matched to a gene: 7. The CDR3 is 14 amino acids. Germline loops: CDR1 MDHEN, CDR2 SYDVKM. CDR3 loop: CASRPGTGGIPLHF. CDR3 nucleotide sequence: TGTGCCAGCAGACCCGGGACAGGGGGAATACCCCTCCACTTT.

This clone was observed once. The chain joins TRBV11-2 to TRBJ1-1, with 11 bases fitting TRBD1. After removal of 5 bases from V and 5 bases from J, the junction contained 7 bases not matched to a gene. The CDR3 is made up of 15 amino acids. Germline V gives CDR1 SGHAT, CDR2 FQNNGV. In DNA form, the CDR3 reads TGTGCCAGCAGCCCGGGACAGGGGGAGGGAACTGAAGCTTTCTTT. Translated: CASSPGQGEGTEAFF.

V is TRBV10-2 and J is TRBJ1-5, with a weak D call TRBD1 (6 bases). Germline V gives CDR1 WSHSY, CDR2 SAAADI. This CDR3 spans 14 amino acids. Trimming cost V 6 bases and J 3 bases, with 12 bases left between them. The CDR3 reads CASSLGTNNQPQHF. The CDR3 DNA follows: TGCGCCAGCAGCCTAGGGACAAACAATCAGCCCCAGCATTTT.

The rearrangement joins TRBV7-2 to TRBJ1-3; D unclear. The CDR3 has 14 amino acids. Per the germline V gene, CDR1 is SGHTA and CDR2 is FQGNSA. The ends were cut back, 0 bases at V and 2 bases at J, with 5 bases in the middle. In DNA form, the CDR3 reads TGTGCCAGCAGCTTAGCGCTAACTGGAAACACCATATATTTT. Translation gives CASSLALTGNTIYF.

The chain links TRBV11-1 to TRBJ2-1; 7 nucleotides agree with TRBD2. CDR3 length equals 14 residues. Germline V gives CDR1 SGHAT, CDR2 FQDESV (reference sequence). The trim removed 4 bases at V and 6 bases at J, leaving 6 bases unmatched. For the CDR3, the DNA is TGTGCCAGCAGCTCGAGACTAGCCGTCAATGAGCAGTTCTTC. Translation: CASSSRLAVNEQFF.

V and J are TRBV19 and TRBJ1-5, with D possibly TRBD1 on 6 matching bases. The CDR3 sequence is 13 residues long. Germline CDR1 and CDR2: LNHDA and SQIVND (reference sequence). The V gene lost 5 bases and the J gene lost 7 bases, with 12 bases spanning the gap. The CDR3 region has the DNA TGTGCCAGTAGTGGAACAGGGAGCCAGCCCCAGCATTTT. It is translated as CASSGTGSQPQHF.

Worth noting for this clone: Other DNA sequences of this sample code for an identical CDR3. The chain couples TRBV18 to TRBJ1-4; D possibly corresponds to TRBD1 (5 bases). V gave up 2 bases and J gave up 3 bases, with 7 bases separating them. There are 14 residues in the CDR3. Germline lookup yields CDR1 KGHSH and CDR2 LQKENI. CDR3 protein: CASSPRGANEKLFF. CDR3 sequence (DNA): TGTGCCAGCTCACCAAGAGGGGCTAATGAAAAACTGTTTTTT.